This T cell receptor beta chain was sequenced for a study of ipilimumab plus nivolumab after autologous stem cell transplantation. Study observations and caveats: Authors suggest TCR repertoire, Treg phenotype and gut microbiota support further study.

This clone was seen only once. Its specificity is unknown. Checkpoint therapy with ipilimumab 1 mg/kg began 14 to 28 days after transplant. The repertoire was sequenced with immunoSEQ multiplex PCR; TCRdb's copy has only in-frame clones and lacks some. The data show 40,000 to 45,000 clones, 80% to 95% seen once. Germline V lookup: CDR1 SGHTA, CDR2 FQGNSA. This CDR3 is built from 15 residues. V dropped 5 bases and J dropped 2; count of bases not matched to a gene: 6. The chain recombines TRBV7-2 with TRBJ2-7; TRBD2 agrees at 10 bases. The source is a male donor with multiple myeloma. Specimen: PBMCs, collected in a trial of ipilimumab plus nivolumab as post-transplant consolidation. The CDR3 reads CASSRGLAETYEQYF. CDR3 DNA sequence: TGTGCCAGCAGCCGAGGACTAGCGGAGACCTACGAGCAGTACTTC.